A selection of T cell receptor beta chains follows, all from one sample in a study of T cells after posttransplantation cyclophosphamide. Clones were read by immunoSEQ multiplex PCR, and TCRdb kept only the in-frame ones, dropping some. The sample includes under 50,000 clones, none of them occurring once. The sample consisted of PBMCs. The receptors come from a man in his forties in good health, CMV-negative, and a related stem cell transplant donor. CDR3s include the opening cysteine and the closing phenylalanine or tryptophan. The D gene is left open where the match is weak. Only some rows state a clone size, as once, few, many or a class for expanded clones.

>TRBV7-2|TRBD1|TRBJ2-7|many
TGTGCCAGCAGCTTAGTAGGGGGACAGGGCTACGAGCAGTACTTC
CASSLVGGQGYEQYF
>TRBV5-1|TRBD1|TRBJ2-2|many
TGCGCCAGCAGTTCGGGACAGGGGGCCACCGGGGAGCTGTTTTTT
CASSSGQGATGELFF
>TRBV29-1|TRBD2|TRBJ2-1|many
TGCAGCGCCATAAGCGGGAGGGCTCAGTTCTTC
CSAISGRAQFF
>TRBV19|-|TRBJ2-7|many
TGTGCCAGTAGTAGGAGGGGATCTTCGGGCGAGCAGTACTTC
CASSRRGSSGEQYF
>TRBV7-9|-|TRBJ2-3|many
TGTGCCAGCAGCAGGGGGAGGGCCATCTTCAGCACAGATACGCAGTATTTT
CASSRGRAIFSTDTQYF
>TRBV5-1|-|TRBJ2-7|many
TGCGCCAGCAGCTTCCGACGGGACTACGAGCAGTACTTC
CASSFRRDYEQYF
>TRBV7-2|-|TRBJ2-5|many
TGTGCCAGCAGCTTAATCGGGGAGACCCAGTACTTC
CASSLIGETQYF
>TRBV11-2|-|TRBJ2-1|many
TGTGCCAGCAGCTCCGAGACTAGTAGGGAGCAGTTCTTC
CASSSETSREQFF
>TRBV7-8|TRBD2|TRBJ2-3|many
TGTGCCAGCAGTCGGACTAGCGGGAGGGGAGATACGCAGTATTTT
CASSRTSGRGDTQYF
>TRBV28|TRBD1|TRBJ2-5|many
TGTGCCAGCGGGACAGGGGGCAAAAAAGAGACCCAGTACTTC
CASGTGGKKETQYF
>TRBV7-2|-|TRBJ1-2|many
TGTGCCAGCAGCCAAAACAGGGTAGGGCCTTCGGGCTACACCTTC
CASSQNRVGPSGYTF
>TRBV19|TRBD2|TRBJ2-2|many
TGTGCCAGTAGTCTGCGTCGGCGGGAGGGCGGCACCGGGGAGCTGTTTTTT
CASSLRRREGGTGELFF
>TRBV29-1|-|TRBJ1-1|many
TGCAGCACTGGCCGGTCCCTGGGCGCTGAAGCTTTCTTT
CSTGRSLGAEAFF
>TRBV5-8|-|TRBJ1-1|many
TGTGCCAGCAGCTTGGTAGCCACTGAAGCTTTCTTT
CASSLVATEAFF
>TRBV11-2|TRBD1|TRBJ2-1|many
TGTGCCAGCAGCTTCGCAGGACAGGGGATAGGGGAGCAGTTCTTC
CASSFAGQGIGEQFF
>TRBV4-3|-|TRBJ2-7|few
TGCGCCAGCAGCCCCCAGTCCCAGGGGGGATCCTACGAGCAGTACTTC
CASSPQSQGGSYEQYF
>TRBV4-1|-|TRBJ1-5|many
TGCGCCAGCAGCCAAGATAGCGGTTACAATCAGCCCCAGCATTTT
CASSQDSGYNQPQHF
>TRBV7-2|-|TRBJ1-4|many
TGTGCCAGCAGTTTATCCCGGGGGGAAAAACTGTTTTTT
CASSLSRGEKLFF
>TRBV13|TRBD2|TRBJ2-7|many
TGTGCCAGCAGCTTGGGGACTAGCGGGGGCTACGAGCAGTACTTC
CASSLGTSGGYEQYF
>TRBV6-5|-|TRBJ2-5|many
TGTGCCAGCCGGAAGCGGGACACAGGTCAAGAGACCCAGTACTTC
CASRKRDTGQETQYF
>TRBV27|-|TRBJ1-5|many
TGTGCCAGCAGTTTTAGAGGGAGCAATCAGCCCCAGCATTTT
CASSFRGSNQPQHF
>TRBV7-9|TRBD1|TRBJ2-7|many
TGTGCCAGCAGCCCTATTGGAGTCAGGACAGGGAGCTACGAGCAGTACTTC
CASSPIGVRTGSYEQYF
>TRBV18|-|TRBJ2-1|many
TGTGCCAGCTCACCACCGTCGGGGAACTACAATGAGCAGTTCTTC
CASSPPSGNYNEQFF
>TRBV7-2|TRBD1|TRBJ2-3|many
TGTGCCAGCAGCCTAACAGGGGTGAACACAGATACGCAGTATTTT
CASSLTGVNTDTQYF
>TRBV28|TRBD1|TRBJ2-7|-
TGTGCCAGCAGCCCCTATCAGGACAGGGGTTCCTACGAGCAGTACTTC
CASSPYQDRGSYEQYF